The clone carrying this TCR beta chain was found many times. Its target is not known. TCRdb called the 5' RACE reads again in MiXCR, with one record for every CDR3 protein. This sample has a few hundred thousand distinct CDR3 sequences; over 4.5% occur once, and the top ten carry around 3.5%. This sample was taken from a study of T cells after yellow fever vaccination. Study-wide context: Preparing low-cell-number fractions relied on SMART-Seq v4 Ultra Low Input.

Study-level results: The CD4 compartment and the CD8 compartment contained a small share of clonotypes in common. Post-booster samples contained most primary-vaccination clones (about 95% CD4, 88% CD8).

The CDR3 contains 12 residues. Germline CDR1 and CDR2: MNHEY and SVGAGI. V was trimmed by 5 bases and J by 0 bases, leaving 4 bases between them. The starting material was CD4+ T cells sorted from PBMCs, obtained on the day of the yellow fever booster vaccination. The rearrangement links TRBV6-5 to TRBJ1-2; D is ambiguous. The source of this sequence is a man younger than 35 who received the YFV17D yellow fever vaccine. CDR3 residues: CASSPSNYGYTF. The CDR3 DNA is TGTGCCAGCAGTCCTTCTAACTATGGCTACACCTTC.